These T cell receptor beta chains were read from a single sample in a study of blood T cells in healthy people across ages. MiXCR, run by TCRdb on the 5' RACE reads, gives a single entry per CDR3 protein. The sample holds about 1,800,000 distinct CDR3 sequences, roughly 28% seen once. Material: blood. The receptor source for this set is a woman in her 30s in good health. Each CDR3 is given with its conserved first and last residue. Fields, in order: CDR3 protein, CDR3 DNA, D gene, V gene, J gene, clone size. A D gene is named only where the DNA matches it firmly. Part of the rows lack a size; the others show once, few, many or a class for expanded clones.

CASSRRDRHTDTQYF	TGTGCCAGCAGTCGCCGGGACAGGCACACAGATACGCAGTATTTT	TRBD1	TRBV6-5	TRBJ2-3	NA
CASSQERGQGGYYEQYF	TGCGCCAGCAGCCAAGAGCGGGGACAGGGGGGCTACTACGAGCAGTACTTC	TRBD1	TRBV4-1	TRBJ2-7	many
CASSLGLAGRNEQFF	TGTGCCAGCAGCCTGGGACTAGCGGGCCGAAATGAGCAGTTCTTC	TRBD2	TRBV11-2	TRBJ2-1	many
CASSEVGEIQPQHF	TGTGCCAGCAGTGAAGTAGGGGAGATACAGCCCCAGCATTTT	NA	TRBV6-1	TRBJ1-5	few
CSARDQNSYEQYF	TGCAGTGCTAGAGATCAAAATTCCTACGAGCAGTACTTC	NA	TRBV20-1	TRBJ2-7	NA
CASSEAQAFGYGYTF	TGTGCCAGCAGTGAGGCCCAGGCCTTTGGCTATGGCTACACCTTC	NA	TRBV2	TRBJ1-2	NA
CASSNGRSAGLDEQYF	TGCGCCAGCAGCAATGGAAGGTCGGCAGGGCTCGACGAGCAGTACTTC	NA	TRBV5-1	TRBJ2-7	NA
CATSPAGRSSYEQYF	TGTGCCACCAGTCCAGCGGGGAGGAGCTCCTACGAGCAGTACTTC	TRBD2	TRBV24-1	TRBJ2-7	NA
CASSLAAVGGVYGYTF	TGTGCCAGCAGTTTAGCGGCAGTCGGAGGGGTCTATGGCTACACCTTC	NA	TRBV12-3/TRBV12-4	TRBJ1-2	few
CASSLTGGATNEQFF	TGTGCCAGCAGTTTAACCGGGGGGGCGACAAATGAGCAGTTCTTC	TRBD2	TRBV28	TRBJ2-1	few
CASSQDGTGKGRETQYF	TGCGCCAGCAGCCAAGATGGGACAGGGAAGGGCCGGGAGACCCAGTACTTC	TRBD1	TRBV4-1	TRBJ2-5	few
CASSKIRGTGDETQYF	TGTGCCAGCAGTAAGATCCGAGGGACAGGGGACGAGACCCAGTACTTC	TRBD1	TRBV6-5	TRBJ2-5	many
CSAKTGTDSYEQYF	TGCAGTGCTAAGACGGGGACAGACTCCTACGAGCAGTACTTC	TRBD1	TRBV20-1	TRBJ2-7	NA